A single sample gave rise to the 13 T cell receptor beta chains below, sequenced in a study of T-cell memory formation after mild COVID-19. One entry per CDR3 protein, called by TCRdb with MiXCR from the 5' RACE reads. The profile shows around 200,000 distinct CDR3 sequences, about 20% of them singletons. The sample taken for sequencing was PBMCs or a T cell subset sorted from them (not recorded which). These receptors came from an adult woman who had mild COVID-19 (a few samples of this study predate the infection). Cell type and time point are not known.

V usage is TRBV5-1 and J usage is TRBJ2-1; TRBD2 matches 9 bases. The CDR3 covers 16 residues. Trimming took 4 bases from V and 5 from J; bases not matched to a gene: 10. Germline V gene data show CDR1 as SGHRS and CDR2 as YFSETQ. CDR3 in amino acids: CASSPLAGSRDNEQFF. For the CDR3, the DNA is TGCGCCAGCAGCCCCCTAGCGGGGTCCCGGGACAATGAGCAGTTCTTC.

The chain uses TRBV7-6 and TRBJ1-4; D unresolved. V was trimmed by 2 bases and J by 8 bases, leaving 15 bases between them. CDR3 size: 15 residues. Germline V gene sequence: CDR1 SGHVS, CDR2 FNYEAQ. DNA for the CDR3: TGTGCCAGCAGCTTAACCATTTCCCCACAGGAAAAACTGTTTTTT. Translating it yields CASSLTISPQEKLFF.

This clonotype came up a few times. The chain carries TRBV27 and TRBJ2-7; the match to TRBD2 covers 11 bases. V shed 4 bases and J 3 bases; nucleotides not matched to a gene: 5. The CDR3 is 15 residues long. The germline V gene has CDR1 MNHEY and CDR2 SMNVEV (reference sequence). CDR3 DNA: TGTGCCAGCAGTTCGGGACTAGCGGAGTACTACGAGCAGTACTTC. The encoded protein is CASSSGLAEYYEQYF.

This clonotype has more than one count but fewer than ten. The gene calls are TRBV29-1 and TRBJ1-2; D is undetermined. This CDR3 spans 11 amino acids. Germline CDR1 and CDR2: SQVTM and ANQGSEA. V lost 3 bases and J lost 4, with 6 bases in between. In DNA form, the CDR3 reads TGCAGCGTTGATCTAAGCTATGGCTACACCTTC. Its protein product is CSVDLSYGYTF.

This clonotype came up a few times. This chain links TRBV6-2 or TRBV6-3 with TRBJ1-5, with a weak D call TRBD1 (5 bases). The V and J ends lost 0 bases and 2 bases respectively, with 20 bases between them. The CDR3 spans 19 residues. Germline lookup yields CDR1 MNHEY and CDR2 SVGEGT. The CDR3 DNA reads TGTGCCAGCAGTTACTCGGTCGGGGTTACGGGGCAGGGCAATCAGCCCCAGCATTTT. Protein product: CASSYSVGVTGQGNQPQHF.

The rearrangement uses TRBV4-1 and TRBJ2-5; TRBD1 or TRBD2 may be the D gene (5 bases each). Trimming took off 4 bases at V and 7 bases at J, with 16 bases between the two ends. The germline V gene encodes CDR1 MGHRA and CDR2 YSYEKL. The CDR3 has 14 amino acids. DNA for the CDR3: TGCGCCAGCAGCCCGAAGAGGGGTTTCGGGACCCAGTACTTC. Protein sequence: CASSPKRGFGTQYF.

This clonotype appeared a few times. J is TRBJ2-7 and V is TRBV20-1; 8 bases are shared with TRBD2. This CDR3 has 15 amino acids. Trimming took 3 bases from V and 3 from J; bases not matched to a gene: 10. In germline, CDR1 is DFQATT, CDR2 SNEGSKA (reference sequence). The CDR3 protein is CSASPGLVEFYEQYF. CDR3 bases: TGCAGTGCTAGTCCGGGACTAGTCGAATTCTACGAGCAGTACTTC.

This clonotype was detected a few times. CDR3: CASSSGVSGEQYF. CDR3 sequence (DNA): TGCGCCAGCAGCTCGGGGGTCTCGGGGGAGCAGTACTTC. The chain carries TRBV4-1 and TRBJ2-7, with D perhaps TRBD2 (6 bases). CDR1 and CDR2 from the germline V gene are MGHRA and YSYEKL. The V gene lost 5 bases and the J gene lost 7 bases, with 15 bases spanning the gap. The CDR3 extends over 13 amino acids.

This chain uses TRBV3-1 with TRBJ2-6; D unclear. The V end lost 1 base, the J end lost 2 bases, and 3 bases lay between the germline ends. The germline V gene has CDR1 LGHDT and CDR2 YNNKEL (reference sequence). CDR3 size: 14 residues. The CDR3 DNA is TGTGCCAGCAGCCAAGTCACTGGGGCCAACGTCCTGACTTTC. It specifies CASSQVTGANVLTF.

The chain joins TRBV20-1 to TRBJ1-5; D gene uncertain. CDR3 length: 14 amino acids. V was pared by 0 bases and J by 3 bases, with 9 bases between. Germline V CDR1 and CDR2: DFQATT, SNEGSKA (reference sequence). The chain's CDR3 is CSAREDRANQPQHF. The CDR3 DNA is TGCAGTGCTAGAGAAGATCGGGCCAATCAGCCCCAGCATTTT.

The rearrangement links TRBV12-3 or TRBV12-4 to TRBJ1-1; D unresolved. V was shortened by 6 bases and J by 0 bases, with 23 bases between the two germline ends. The CDR3 totals 18 residues. Here the CDR3 reads CASSVYANPAGLNTEAFF. The CDR3 DNA sequence: TGTGCCAGCAGCGTTTACGCAAACCCTGCTGGGCTGAACACTGAAGCTTTCTTT.

This clonotype was counted only a few times. V and J are TRBV7-9 and TRBJ2-5, with 9 bases that match TRBD2. The CDR3 extends over 15 amino acids. From germline, CDR1 is SEHNR and CDR2 FQNEAQ (reference sequence). V lost 5 bases, J lost 0 bases, and 4 bases stayed unmatched. CDR3 sequence reads: CASSRLAAYQETQYF. CDR3 bases: TGTGCCAGCAGCCGACTAGCGGCGTACCAAGAGACCCAGTACTTC.

This clonotype appeared once. The chain links TRBV7-9 to TRBJ1-4; TRBD1 agrees at 9 bases. The V segment lost 2 bases and the J segment 7 bases; nucleotides outside the gene matches: 2. In germline, CDR1 is SEHNR, CDR2 FQNEAQ (reference sequence). The CDR3 is made up of 14 amino acids. The CDR3 DNA reads as TGTGCCAGCAGCTTATCGGGACAGGGTGAAAAACTGTTTTTT. Protein sequence: CASSLSGQGEKLFF.